These 23 T cell receptor beta chains were all obtained from the same sample, sequenced in a study of cytomegalovirus exposure and HLA in healthy donors (dated by TCRdb to the late 2010s). Receptors were amplified or captured by the immunoSEQ multiplex PCR assay. A mixture of 60 forward primers for TCR Vbeta segments and 13 reverse primers for TCR Jbeta segments was used in the multiplex PCR. TCRdb limited this immuneACCESS table to in-frame rearrangements with V and J called. A share of clones is missing; checked studies link under half to unresolved V genes, and the rest is unexplained. The sample records 180,000 or so clones, roughly 80% of which are singletons. The ten most abundant clones make up roughly 7.8% of the sample. The source material was PBMCs. These receptors originate from a middle-aged woman in good health and CMV-seropositive.

The chain recombines TRBV28 with TRBJ1-1, with 7 bases aligning to TRBD1. CDR1 and CDR2 (germline): MDHEN, SYDVKM. CDR3 size: 15 residues. The junction had 10 bases not matched to a gene; V was cut back by 3 bases and J by 6 bases. The CDR3 here is CASSFIEGARAEAFF. In DNA, the CDR3 is TGTGCCAGCAGTTTTATTGAGGGGGCGAGGGCTGAAGCTTTCTTT.

V and J are TRBV7-2 and TRBJ2-7; D not certain. This CDR3 has 12 residues. CDR1 and CDR2 from the germline V gene are SGHTA and FQGNSA. Between the trimmed V and J ends, which lost 5 bases and 5 bases, there was a span of 10 bases. The CDR3 DNA reads as TGTGCCAGCAGCCCCCGAGGCGACGAGCAGTACTTC. It translates to CASSPRGDEQYF.

This chain joins TRBV7-3 and TRBJ2-1; 10 bases are a match to TRBD1. The CDR3 is 14 amino acids. Germline-derived CDR1 and CDR2 are SGHTA and FQGTGA. J lost 6 bases, V lost 6 bases, and 5 bases had no gene match. This chain's CDR3 is CASSYGTGVNEQFF. The CDR3 bases are TGTGCCAGCAGTTACGGGACAGGGGTCAATGAGCAGTTCTTC.

This clone was detected once. The chain joins TRBV6-1 to TRBJ2-7; TRBD2 might be the D (6 bases). The germline V gene has CDR1 MNHNS and CDR2 SASEGT. Trimming shortened V by 5 bases and J by 7 bases, and 21 bases separated the two germline ends. This CDR3 is built from 15 residues. CDR3 sequence: CASSLGATGAGEQYF. The CDR3 region has the DNA TGTGCCAGCAGTTTAGGGGCAACGGGAGCAGGTGAGCAGTACTTC.

The chain links TRBV7-9 to TRBJ2-5, with 7 bases identical to TRBD2. J lost 4 bases, V lost 1 base, and 3 bases had no gene match. In germline, CDR1 is SEHNR, CDR2 FQNEAQ (reference sequence). This CDR3 is 14 amino acids long. DNA of the CDR3: TGTGCCAGCAGCTTAGGCGGGAGTGCAGAGACCCAGTACTTC. Translating gives CASSLGGSAETQYF.

This chain joins TRBV29-1 and TRBJ1-4; the D is unclear. Looked up from germline, CDR1 is SQVTM and CDR2 is ANQGSEA. V was trimmed by 4 bases and J by 0 bases, leaving 6 bases between them. The CDR3 runs to 13 residues. In nucleotides, the CDR3 is TGCAGCGTTGTTGACACAACTAATGAAAAACTGTTTTTT. This codes for CSVVDTTNEKLFF.

This clone was observed a few times. The chain employs TRBV6-5 and TRBJ2-7; 9 bases align to TRBD2. Germline CDR1 reads MNHEY; CDR2 reads SVGAGI. This CDR3 is built from 15 residues. With V trimmed by 6 bases and J by 3 bases, 9 bases remained unmatched. The CDR3 reads CASSAPREGIYEQYF. DNA of the CDR3: TGTGCCAGCAGCGCCCCGCGGGAGGGCATCTACGAGCAGTACTTC.

This clone was picked up a small number of times. This sequence joins TRBV6-1 and TRBJ2-5; TRBD1 agrees at 7 bases. J gave up 3 bases and V 6 bases, and 10 bases lay outside the gene matches. Germline CDR1 MNHNS, CDR2 SASEGT. CDR3 length: 15 amino acids. CDR3 region: CASSWDSGGEETQYF. In DNA form, the CDR3 reads TGTGCCAGCAGCTGGGACAGTGGAGGAGAAGAGACCCAGTACTTC.

The chain recombines TRBV28 with TRBJ2-7, with TRBD2 matching 11 bases. This CDR3 is built from 15 residues. The J segment lost 6 bases and the V segment lost 2 bases, leaving 6 bases of the junction unmatched. The germline V gene has CDR1 MDHEN and CDR2 SYDVKM. This CDR3 reads CASSLMASGRREQYF. CDR3 DNA: TGTGCCAGCAGTTTAATGGCTAGCGGGAGGCGCGAGCAGTACTTC.

This clone was counted between two and nine times. The V gene is TRBV28, the J gene TRBJ2-1; TRBD2 might be the D (6 bases). This CDR3 comprises 21 residues. Per the germline V gene, CDR1 is MDHEN and CDR2 is SYDVKM. Trimming took 6 bases from V and 4 from J, leaving 34 bases between them. The CDR3 DNA sequence: TGTGCCAGCAGCCGACTAGAGACTTATGGCCTCCCAAGGACGTCGTACAATGAGCAGTTCTTC. It is translated as CASSRLETYGLPRTSYNEQFF.

This clone turned up a few times. This sequence joins TRBV30 and TRBJ2-5, with 8 bases lining up with TRBD1. The junction had 5 bases not matched to a gene; V was cut back by 0 bases and J by 2 bases. Germline CDR1 is GTSNPN and CDR2 is SVGIG (reference sequence). The length of the CDR3 is 15 residues. CDR3 sequence (DNA): TGTGCCTGGAGTGTACTTCGGACAGGGCAAGAGACCCAGTACTTC. This codes for CAWSVLRTGQETQYF.

The chain employs TRBV11-3 and TRBJ2-1, with 14 bases that match TRBD2. J gave up 5 bases and V 4 bases, and 4 bases lay outside the gene matches. The V gene's germline CDR1 is SGHNT and CDR2 YENEEA. The CDR3 length is 16 residues. CDR3 sequence (DNA): TGTGCCAGCAGCTCTCGGACTAGCGGGAGGCACAATGAGCAGTTCTTC. Protein sequence: CASSSRTSGRHNEQFF.

This sequence joins TRBV27 and TRBJ2-1; 12 bases line up with TRBD2. There are 14 residues in the CDR3. Germline CDR1 is MNHEY and CDR2 is SMNVEV (reference sequence). The V segment lost 8 bases and the J segment 14 bases; nucleotides outside the gene matches: 13. The CDR3 nucleotides are TGTGCCAGCGGCGACGGACTAGCGGGAAGAGAAAAGTTCTTC. Protein: CASGDGLAGREKFF.

The V gene is TRBV19, the J gene TRBJ2-1, with 14 bases that match TRBD2. Losses at the gene ends were 4 bases for V and 5 bases for J; bases not matched to a gene: 4. There are 16 residues in the CDR3. The germline gives CDR1 LNHDA, CDR2 SQIVND (reference sequence). The CDR3 region is CASSTGTSGRHNEQFF. Written as DNA, the CDR3 is TGTGCCAGTAGTACTGGGACTAGCGGGAGACACAATGAGCAGTTCTTC.

The rearrangement joins TRBV29-1 to TRBJ2-2; TRBD1 aligns across 9 bases. CDR1 and CDR2 (germline): SQVTM, ANQGSEA. The CDR3 spans 16 residues. V trimming: 5 bases; J trimming: 3 bases; junction bases outside the gene matches: 10. The CDR3 DNA reads as TGCAGCGTTCTAAAGGACAGGGGAGGCCACACCGGGGAGCTGTTTTTT. Translation: CSVLKDRGGHTGELFF.

This chain's CDR3 is CASSQEPGLAGGGGGETQYF. The CDR3 bases are TGTGCCAGCAGCCAAGAACCGGGACTAGCGGGAGGAGGGGGCGGGGAGACCCAGTACTTC. The V and J genes are TRBV4-2 and TRBJ2-5; TRBD2 aligns across 15 bases. V dropped 0 bases and J dropped 5; count of bases not matched to a gene: 13. Germline CDR1 reads LGHNA; CDR2 reads YNFKEQ. The CDR3 spans 20 residues.

The table lists this clone with a count of one. One end of the junction varies from germline; a read error may be responsible. The J gene is TRBJ2-7, the V gene TRBV7-9; 7 bases map to TRBD2. The CDR3 contains 16 residues. CDR1 is SEHNR, CDR2 FQNEAQ, per germline (reference sequence). The CDR3 region is CSSSLVAGVRVYEQYF. The CDR3 DNA is TGTTCCAGCAGCTTAGTGGCGGGAGTCAGAGTGTACGAGCAGTACTTC.

The rearrangement links TRBV14 to TRBJ2-1; 9 bases agree with TRBD1. The CDR3 runs to 17 residues. V was clipped by 2 bases and J by 5 bases; unmatched bases: 10. Germline V lookup: CDR1 SGHDN, CDR2 FVKESK. The CDR3 DNA reads TGTGCCAGCAGCCAATTAGGACAGGGGAGTCCCAACAATGAGCAGTTCTTC. The encoded protein is CASSQLGQGSPNNEQFF.

The chain joins TRBV5-1 to TRBJ1-2; 8 nucleotides match TRBD1. CDR3 length: 14 amino acids. Losses at the gene ends were 6 bases for V and 4 bases for J; bases not matched to a gene: 8. CDR1 and CDR2 from the germline V gene are SGHRS and YFSETQ. CDR3 nucleotide sequence: TGCGCCAGCACCTCAACGGGACAGGCCTATGGCTACACCTTC. Protein: CASTSTGQAYGYTF.

The chain links TRBV7-2 to TRBJ1-6; TRBD1 matches 8 bases. J gave up 4 bases and V 7 bases, and 3 bases lay outside the gene matches. This CDR3 has 14 amino acids. Germline V CDR1 and CDR2: SGHTA, FQGNSA. This chain's CDR3 is CASKQGAYNSPLHF. For the CDR3, the DNA is TGTGCCAGCAAGCAGGGGGCTTATAATTCACCCCTCCACTTT.

The rearrangement links TRBV28 to TRBJ2-7, with 7 bases matching TRBD1. The length of the CDR3 is 13 residues. J lost 5 bases, V lost 8 bases, and 9 bases had no gene match. CDR1 is MDHEN, CDR2 SYDVKM, per germline. DNA of the CDR3: TGTGCCAGCTCTAAAGGGGGCATCCACGAGCAGTACTTC. It yields the protein CASSKGGIHEQYF.

The V and J genes are TRBV10-1 and TRBJ1-5, with 9 nucleotides matching TRBD1. The length of the CDR3 is 18 residues. From germline, CDR1 is WNHNN and CDR2 SYGVQD (reference sequence). V gave up 5 bases and J gave up 2 bases; unmatched junction bases: 13. The DNA for the CDR3 is TGCGCCAGCAGTCTAATTGGGACAGGGAATGGAGGCAATCAGCCCCAGCATTTT. It translates to CASSLIGTGNGGNQPQHF.

The chain carries TRBV4-2 and TRBJ2-6; D is undetermined. The length of the CDR3 is 18 residues. Germline V gene lookup returns CDR1 LGHNA and CDR2 YNFKEQ. The V gene lost 1 base and the J gene lost 1 base, with 14 bases spanning the gap. The CDR3, as DNA: TGTGCCAGCAGCCAAGTCGGGTCCTGGGTATCTGGGGCCAACGTCCTGACTTTC. Translation: CASSQVGSWVSGANVLTF.